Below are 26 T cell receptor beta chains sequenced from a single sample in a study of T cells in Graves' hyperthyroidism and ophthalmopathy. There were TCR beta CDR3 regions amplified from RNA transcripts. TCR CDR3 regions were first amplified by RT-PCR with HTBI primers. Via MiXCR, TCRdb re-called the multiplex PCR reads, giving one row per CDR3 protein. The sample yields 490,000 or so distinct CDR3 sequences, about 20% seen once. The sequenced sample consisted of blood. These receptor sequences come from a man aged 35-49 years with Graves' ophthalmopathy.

CDR3 in amino acids: CASSIRRGYGYTF. CDR3 bases: TGTGCCAGTAGTATTCGGAGAGGCTATGGCTACACCTTC. The rearrangement joins TRBV19 to TRBJ1-2; D remains unclear. V shed 3 bases and J shed 4 bases, with 9 bases lying between them. CDR3 size: 13 residues. CDR1 is LNHDA and CDR2 is SQIVND in the germline V gene (reference sequence). Full variable domain (missing parts from reference TRBV19 and TRBJ1-2): DGGITQSPKYLFRKEGQNVTLSCEQNLNHDAMYWYRQDPGQGLRLIYYSQIVNDFQKGDIAEGYSVSREKKESFPLTVTSAQKNPTAFYLCASSIRRGYGYTFGSGTRLTVV.

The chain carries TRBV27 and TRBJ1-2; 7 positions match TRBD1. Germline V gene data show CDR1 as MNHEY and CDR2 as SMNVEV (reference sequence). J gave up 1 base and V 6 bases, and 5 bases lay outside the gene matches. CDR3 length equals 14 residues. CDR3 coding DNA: TGTGCCAGCAGCCGGGGACAGAATAACTATGGCTACACCTTC. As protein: CASSRGQNNYGYTF.

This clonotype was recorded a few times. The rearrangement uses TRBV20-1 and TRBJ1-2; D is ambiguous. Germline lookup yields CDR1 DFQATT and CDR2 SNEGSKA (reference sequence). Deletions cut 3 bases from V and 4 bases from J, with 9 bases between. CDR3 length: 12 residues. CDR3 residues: CSASLEGYGYTF. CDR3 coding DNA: TGCAGTGCTAGTCTCGAGGGCTATGGCTACACCTTC.

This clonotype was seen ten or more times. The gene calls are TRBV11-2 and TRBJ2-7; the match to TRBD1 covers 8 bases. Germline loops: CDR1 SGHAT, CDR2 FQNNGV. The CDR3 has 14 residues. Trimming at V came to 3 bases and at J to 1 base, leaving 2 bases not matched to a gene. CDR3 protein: CASSFWDRSYEQYF. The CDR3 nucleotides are TGTGCCAGCAGCTTTTGGGACAGGTCCTACGAGCAGTACTTC. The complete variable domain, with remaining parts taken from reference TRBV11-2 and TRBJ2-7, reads EAGVAQSPRYKIIEKRQSVAFWCNPISGHATLYWYQQILGQGPKLLIQFQNNGVVDDSQLPKDRFSAERLKGVDSTLKIQPAKLEDSAVYLCASSFWDRSYEQYFGPGTRLTVT.

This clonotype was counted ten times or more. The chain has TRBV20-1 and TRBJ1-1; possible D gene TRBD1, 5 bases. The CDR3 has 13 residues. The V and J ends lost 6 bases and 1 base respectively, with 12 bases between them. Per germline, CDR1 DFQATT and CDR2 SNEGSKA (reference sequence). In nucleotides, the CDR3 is TGCAGTGCGGGGGGAAGGTGGAACACTGAAGCTTTCTTT. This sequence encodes CSAGGRWNTEAFF.

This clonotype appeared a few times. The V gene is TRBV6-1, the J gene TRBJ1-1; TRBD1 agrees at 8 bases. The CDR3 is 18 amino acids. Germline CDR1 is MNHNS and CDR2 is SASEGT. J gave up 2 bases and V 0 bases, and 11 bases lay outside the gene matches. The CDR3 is CASSEAPRQGALNTEAFF. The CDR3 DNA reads TGTGCCAGCAGTGAAGCGCCAAGGCAGGGGGCCCTAAACACTGAAGCTTTCTTT.

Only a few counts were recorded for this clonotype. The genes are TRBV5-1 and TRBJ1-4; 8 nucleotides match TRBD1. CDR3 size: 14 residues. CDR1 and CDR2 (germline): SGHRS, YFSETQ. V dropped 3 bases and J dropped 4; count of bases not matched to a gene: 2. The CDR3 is CASSSGQDNEKLFF. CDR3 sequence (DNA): TGCGCCAGCAGCTCGGGACAGGATAATGAAAAACTGTTTTTT.

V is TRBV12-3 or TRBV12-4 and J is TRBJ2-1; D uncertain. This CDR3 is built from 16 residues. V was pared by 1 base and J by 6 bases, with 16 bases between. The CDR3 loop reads CASSLGARKIANEQFF. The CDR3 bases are TGTGCCAGCAGTTTAGGGGCTAGGAAGATTGCCAATGAGCAGTTCTTC.

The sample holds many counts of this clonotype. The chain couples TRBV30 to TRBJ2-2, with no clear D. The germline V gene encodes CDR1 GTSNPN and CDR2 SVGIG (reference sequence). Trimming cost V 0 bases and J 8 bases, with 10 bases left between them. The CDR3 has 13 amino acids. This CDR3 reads CAWSVRGNGELFF. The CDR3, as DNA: TGTGCCTGGAGTGTAAGAGGAAATGGGGAGCTGTTTTTT.

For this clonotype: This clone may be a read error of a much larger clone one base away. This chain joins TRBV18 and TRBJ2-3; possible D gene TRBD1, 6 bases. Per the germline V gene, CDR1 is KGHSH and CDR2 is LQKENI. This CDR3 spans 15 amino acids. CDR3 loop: CASSPLQGSIDTQYF. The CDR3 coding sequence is TGTGCCAGCTCACCACTTCAGGGGAGCATAGATACGCAGTATTTT.

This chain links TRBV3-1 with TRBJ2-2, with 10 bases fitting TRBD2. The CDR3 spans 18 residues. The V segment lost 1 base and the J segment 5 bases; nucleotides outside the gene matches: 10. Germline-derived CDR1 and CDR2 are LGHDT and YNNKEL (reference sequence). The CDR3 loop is CASSQGRRLAGETGELFF. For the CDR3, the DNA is TGTGCCAGCAGCCAAGGCCGCCGACTAGCGGGCGAGACCGGGGAGCTGTTTTTT.

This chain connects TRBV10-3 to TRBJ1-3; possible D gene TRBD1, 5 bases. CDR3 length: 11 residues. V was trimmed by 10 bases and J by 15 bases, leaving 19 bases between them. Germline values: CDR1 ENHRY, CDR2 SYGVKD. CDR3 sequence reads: CATSGFADKYF. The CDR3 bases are TGTGCCACTTCTGGTTTTGCGGACAAATATTTT.

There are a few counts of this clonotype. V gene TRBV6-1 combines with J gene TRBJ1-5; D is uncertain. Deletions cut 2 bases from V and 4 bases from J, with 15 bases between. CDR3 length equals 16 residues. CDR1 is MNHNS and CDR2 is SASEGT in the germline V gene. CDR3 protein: CASSENRARRNQPQHF. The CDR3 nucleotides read TGTGCCAGCAGTGAAAACCGGGCCAGGAGGAATCAGCCCCAGCATTTT.

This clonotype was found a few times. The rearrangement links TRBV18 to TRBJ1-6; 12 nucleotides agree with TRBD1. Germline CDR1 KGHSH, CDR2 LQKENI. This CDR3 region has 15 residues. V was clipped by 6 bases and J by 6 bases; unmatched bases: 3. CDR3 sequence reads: CASSPGQGANSPLHF. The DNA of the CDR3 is TGTGCCAGCTCCCCGGGACAGGGGGCTAATTCACCCCTCCACTTT.

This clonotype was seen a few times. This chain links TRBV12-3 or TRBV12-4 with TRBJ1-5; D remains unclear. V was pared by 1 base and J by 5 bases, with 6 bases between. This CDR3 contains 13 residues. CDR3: CASSLDTYQPQHF. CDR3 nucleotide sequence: TGTGCCAGCAGTTTAGACACATATCAGCCCCAGCATTTT.

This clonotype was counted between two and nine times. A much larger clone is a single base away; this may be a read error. The CDR3 spells CASNVAGGLEQYF. CDR3 DNA: TGTGCCAGCAATGTAGCGGGAGGGCTCGAGCAGTACTTC. The rearrangement uses TRBV28 and TRBJ2-7; 11 nucleotides line up with TRBD2. The CDR3 consists of 13 residues. Germline V gives CDR1 MDHEN, CDR2 SYDVKM. V trimming: 7 bases; J trimming: 6 bases; junction bases outside the gene matches: 5.

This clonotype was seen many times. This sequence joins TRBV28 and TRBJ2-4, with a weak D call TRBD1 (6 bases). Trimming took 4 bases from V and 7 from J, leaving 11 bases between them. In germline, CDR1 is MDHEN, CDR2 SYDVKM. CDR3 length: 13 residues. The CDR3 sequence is CASSSGQLNIQYF. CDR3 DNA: TGTGCCAGCAGTTCGGGACAATTGAACATTCAGTACTTC.

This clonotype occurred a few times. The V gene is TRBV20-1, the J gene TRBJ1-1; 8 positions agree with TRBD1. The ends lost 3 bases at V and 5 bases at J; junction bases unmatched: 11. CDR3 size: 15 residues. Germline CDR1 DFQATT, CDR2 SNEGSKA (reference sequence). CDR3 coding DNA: TGCAGTGCTAGTTCGACTAGCAGGGGGCAGACTGAAGCTTTCTTT. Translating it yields CSASSTSRGQTEAFF.

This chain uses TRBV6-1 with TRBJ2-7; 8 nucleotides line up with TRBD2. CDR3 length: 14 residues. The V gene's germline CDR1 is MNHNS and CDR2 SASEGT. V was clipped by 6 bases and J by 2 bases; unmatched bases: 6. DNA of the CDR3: TGTGCCAGCAGACAGAGCGGGAGTCCCTACGAGCAGTACTTC. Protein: CASRQSGSPYEQYF.

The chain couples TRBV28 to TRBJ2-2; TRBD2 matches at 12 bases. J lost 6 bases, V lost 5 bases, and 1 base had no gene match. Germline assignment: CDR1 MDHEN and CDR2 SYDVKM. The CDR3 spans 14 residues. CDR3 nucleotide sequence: TGTGCCAGCAGTAGGACTAGCGGGGCCGGGGAGCTGTTTTTT. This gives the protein CASSRTSGAGELFF.

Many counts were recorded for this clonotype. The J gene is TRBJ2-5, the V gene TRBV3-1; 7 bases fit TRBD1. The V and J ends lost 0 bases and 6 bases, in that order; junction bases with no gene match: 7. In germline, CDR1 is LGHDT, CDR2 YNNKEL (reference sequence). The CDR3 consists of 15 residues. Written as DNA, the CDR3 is TGTGCCAGCAGCCAAGAATTGAACAGGGGAAAGACCCAGTACTTC. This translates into CASSQELNRGKTQYF.

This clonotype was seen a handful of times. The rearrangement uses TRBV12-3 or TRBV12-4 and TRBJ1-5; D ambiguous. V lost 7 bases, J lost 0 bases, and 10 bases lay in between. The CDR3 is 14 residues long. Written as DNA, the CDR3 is TGTGCCAGCAAAGGGCAAACTAGCAATCAGCCCCAGCATTTT. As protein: CASKGQTSNQPQHF.

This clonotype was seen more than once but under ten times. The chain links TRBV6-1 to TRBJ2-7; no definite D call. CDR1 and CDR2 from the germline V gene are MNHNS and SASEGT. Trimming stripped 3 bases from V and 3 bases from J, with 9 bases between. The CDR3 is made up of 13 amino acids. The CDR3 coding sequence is TGTGCCAGCAGTGAGATAGGATTCTACGAGCAGTACTTC. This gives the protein CASSEIGFYEQYF.

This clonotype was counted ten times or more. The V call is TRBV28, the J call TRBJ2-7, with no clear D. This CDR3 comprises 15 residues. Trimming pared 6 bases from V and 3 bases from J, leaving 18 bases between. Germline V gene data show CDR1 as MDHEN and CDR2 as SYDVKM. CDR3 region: CASSRISTLSYEQYF. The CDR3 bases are TGTGCCAGCAGCCGTATATCCACCCTTAGCTACGAGCAGTACTTC. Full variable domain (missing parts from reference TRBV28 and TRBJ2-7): DVKVTQSSRYLVKRTGEKVFLECVQDMDHENMFWYRQDPGLGLRLIYFSYDVKMKEKGDIPEGYSVSREKKERFSLILESASTNQTSMYLCASSRISTLSYEQYFGPGTRLTVT.

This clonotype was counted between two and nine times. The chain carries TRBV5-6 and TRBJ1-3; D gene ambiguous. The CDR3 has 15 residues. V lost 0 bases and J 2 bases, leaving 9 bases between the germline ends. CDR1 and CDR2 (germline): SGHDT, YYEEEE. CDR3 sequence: CASSLAELPGNTIYF. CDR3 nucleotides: TGTGCCAGCAGCTTGGCGGAATTGCCTGGAAACACCATATATTTT. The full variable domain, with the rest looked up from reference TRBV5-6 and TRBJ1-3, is DAGVTQSPTHLIKTRGQQVTLRCSPKSGHDTVSWYQQALGQGPQFIFQYYEEEERQRGNFPDRFSGHQFPNYSSELNVNALLLGDSALYLCASSLAELPGNTIYFGEGSWLTVV.

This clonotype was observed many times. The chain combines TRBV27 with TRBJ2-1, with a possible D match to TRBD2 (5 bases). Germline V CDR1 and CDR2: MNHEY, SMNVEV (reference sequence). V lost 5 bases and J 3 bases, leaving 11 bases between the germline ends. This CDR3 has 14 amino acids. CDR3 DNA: TGTGCCAGCAGTATAACGGGAATCTACAATGAGCAGTTCTTC. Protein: CASSITGIYNEQFF.